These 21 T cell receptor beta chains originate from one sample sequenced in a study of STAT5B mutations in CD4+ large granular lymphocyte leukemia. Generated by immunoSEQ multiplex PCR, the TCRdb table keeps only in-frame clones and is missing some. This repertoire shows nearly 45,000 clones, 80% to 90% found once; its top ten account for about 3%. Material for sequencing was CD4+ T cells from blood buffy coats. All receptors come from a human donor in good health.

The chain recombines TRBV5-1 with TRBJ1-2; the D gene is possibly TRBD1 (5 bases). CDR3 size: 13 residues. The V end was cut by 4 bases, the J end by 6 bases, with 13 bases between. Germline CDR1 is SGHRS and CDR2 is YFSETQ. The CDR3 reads CASSPLGLDGYTF. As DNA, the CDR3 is TGCGCCAGCAGCCCCCTGGGGCTCGATGGCTACACCTTC.

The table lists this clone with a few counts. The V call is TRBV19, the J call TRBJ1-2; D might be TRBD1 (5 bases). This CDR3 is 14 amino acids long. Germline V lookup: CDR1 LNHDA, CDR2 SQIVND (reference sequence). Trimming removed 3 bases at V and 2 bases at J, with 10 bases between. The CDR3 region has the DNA TGTGCCAGTAGTATCCGCGACAGAAACTATGGCTACACCTTC. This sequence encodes CASSIRDRNYGYTF.

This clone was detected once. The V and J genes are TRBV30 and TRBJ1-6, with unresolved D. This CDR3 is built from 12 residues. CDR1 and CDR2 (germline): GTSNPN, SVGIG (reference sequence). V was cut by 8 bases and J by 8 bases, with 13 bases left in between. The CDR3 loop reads CAGLIGDSPLHF. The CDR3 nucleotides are TGTGCCGGATTAATTGGGGATTCACCCCTCCACTTT.

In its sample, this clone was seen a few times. CDR3 sequence (DNA): TGCGCCAGCAGCCACGCGGGACAGGGAGGATTTTGGGCTGAAGCTTTCTTT. Translating it yields CASSHAGQGGFWAEAFF. This rearrangement joins TRBV4-3 to TRBJ1-1, with 9 bases aligning to TRBD1. The CDR3 has 17 residues. Germline loops: CDR1 LGHNA, CDR2 YSLEER. V lost 3 bases and J lost 6; bases outside the gene matches: 14.

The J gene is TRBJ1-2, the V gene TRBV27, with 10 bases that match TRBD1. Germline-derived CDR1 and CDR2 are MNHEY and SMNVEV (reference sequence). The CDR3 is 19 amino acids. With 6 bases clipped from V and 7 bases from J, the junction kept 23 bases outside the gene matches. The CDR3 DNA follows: TGTGCCAGCAGCCTTCGGCCCTCGGGACAGGGGCCCTTGGTGCGTGGCTACACCTTC. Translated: CASSLRPSGQGPLVRGYTF.

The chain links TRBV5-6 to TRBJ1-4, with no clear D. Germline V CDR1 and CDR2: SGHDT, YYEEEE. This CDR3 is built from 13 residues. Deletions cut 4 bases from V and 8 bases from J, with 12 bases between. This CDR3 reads CASSLERREKLFF. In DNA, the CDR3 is TGTGCCAGCAGCCTGGAACGTCGGGAAAAACTGTTTTTT.

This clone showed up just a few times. CDR3 sequence (DNA): TGTGCCAGCAGTGAAGCGAGGCAGGGTCTTGGGTATGGCTACACCTTC. Its protein is CASSEARQGLGYGYTF. The genes are TRBV6-1 and TRBJ1-2, with TRBD1 as a possible D gene (5 bases). V shed 0 bases and J shed 5 bases, with 16 bases lying between them. Germline-derived CDR1 and CDR2 are MNHNS and SASEGT. The CDR3 sequence is 16 residues long.

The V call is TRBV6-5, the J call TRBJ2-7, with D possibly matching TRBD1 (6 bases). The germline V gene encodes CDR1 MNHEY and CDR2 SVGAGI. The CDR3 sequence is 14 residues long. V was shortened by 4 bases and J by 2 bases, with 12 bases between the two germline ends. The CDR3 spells CASSSGASAYEQYF. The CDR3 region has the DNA TGTGCCAGCAGTTCAGGGGCCTCCGCCTACGAGCAGTACTTC.

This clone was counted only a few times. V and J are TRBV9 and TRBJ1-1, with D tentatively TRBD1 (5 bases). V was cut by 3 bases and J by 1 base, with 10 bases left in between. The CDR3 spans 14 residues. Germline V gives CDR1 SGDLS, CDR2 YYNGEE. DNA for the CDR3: TGTGCCAGCAGCGGGATGGGACGGAACACTGAAGCTTTCTTT. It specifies CASSGMGRNTEAFF.

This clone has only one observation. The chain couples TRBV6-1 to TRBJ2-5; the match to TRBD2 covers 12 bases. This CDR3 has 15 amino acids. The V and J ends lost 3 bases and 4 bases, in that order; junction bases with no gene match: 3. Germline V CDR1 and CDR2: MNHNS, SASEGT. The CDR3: CASSDRLAGAETQYF. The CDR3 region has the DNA TGTGCCAGCAGTGACCGACTAGCGGGAGCAGAGACCCAGTACTTC.

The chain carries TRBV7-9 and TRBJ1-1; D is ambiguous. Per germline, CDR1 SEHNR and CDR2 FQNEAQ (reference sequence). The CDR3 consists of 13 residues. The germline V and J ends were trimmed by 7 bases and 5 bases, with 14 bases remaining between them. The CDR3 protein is CASTLSGATEAFF. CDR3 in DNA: TGTGCCAGCACCCTTAGCGGAGCGACTGAAGCTTTCTTT.

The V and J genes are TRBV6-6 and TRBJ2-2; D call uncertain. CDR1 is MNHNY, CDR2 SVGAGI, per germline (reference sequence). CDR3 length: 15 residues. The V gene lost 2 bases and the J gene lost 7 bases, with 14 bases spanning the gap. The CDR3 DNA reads TGTGCCAGCAGTTACCTTCTCACTCCGGGCGGGGAGCTGTTTTTT. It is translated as CASSYLLTPGGELFF.

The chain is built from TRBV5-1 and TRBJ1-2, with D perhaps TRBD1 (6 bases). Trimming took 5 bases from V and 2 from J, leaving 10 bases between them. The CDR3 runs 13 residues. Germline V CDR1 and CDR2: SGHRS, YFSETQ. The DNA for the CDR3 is TGCGCCAGCAGACGACAGGAAAACTATGGCTACACCTTC. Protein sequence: CASRRQENYGYTF.

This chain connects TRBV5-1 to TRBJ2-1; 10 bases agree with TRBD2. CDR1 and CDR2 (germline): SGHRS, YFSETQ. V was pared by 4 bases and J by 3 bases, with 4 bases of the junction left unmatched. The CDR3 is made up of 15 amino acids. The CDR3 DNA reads TGCGCCAGCAGCCAACAGCGGGGGGGCTACAATGAGCAGTTCTTC. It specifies CASSQQRGGYNEQFF.

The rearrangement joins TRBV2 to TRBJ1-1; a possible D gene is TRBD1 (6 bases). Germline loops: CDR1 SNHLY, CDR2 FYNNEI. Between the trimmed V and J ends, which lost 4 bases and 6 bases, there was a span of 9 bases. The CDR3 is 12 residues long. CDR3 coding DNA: TGTGCCAGCAGTGTCAGGGGTTCTGAAGCTTTCTTT. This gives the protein CASSVRGSEAFF.

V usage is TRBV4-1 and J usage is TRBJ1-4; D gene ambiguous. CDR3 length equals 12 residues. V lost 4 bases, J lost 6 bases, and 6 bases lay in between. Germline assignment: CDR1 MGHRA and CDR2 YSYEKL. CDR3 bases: TGCGCCAGCAGCCGCACTTATGAAAAACTGTTTTTT. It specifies CASSRTYEKLFF.

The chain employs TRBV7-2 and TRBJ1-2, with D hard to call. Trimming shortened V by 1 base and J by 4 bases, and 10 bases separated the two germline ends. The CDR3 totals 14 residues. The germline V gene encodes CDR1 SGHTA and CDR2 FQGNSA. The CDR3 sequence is CASSLDTGAYGYTF. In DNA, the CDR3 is TGTGCCAGCAGCTTAGATACGGGCGCCTATGGCTACACCTTC.

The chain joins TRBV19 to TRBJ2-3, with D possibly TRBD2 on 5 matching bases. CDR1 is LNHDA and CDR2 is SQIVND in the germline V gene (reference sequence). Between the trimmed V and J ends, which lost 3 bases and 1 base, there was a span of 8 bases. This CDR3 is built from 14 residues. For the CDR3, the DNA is TGTGCCAGTAGTATGGTTAGCGGCACAGATACGCAGTATTTT. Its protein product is CASSMVSGTDTQYF.

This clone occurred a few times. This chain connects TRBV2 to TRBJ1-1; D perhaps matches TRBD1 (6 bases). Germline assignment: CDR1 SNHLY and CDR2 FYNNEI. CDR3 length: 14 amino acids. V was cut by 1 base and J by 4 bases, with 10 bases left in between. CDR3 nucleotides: TGTGCCAGCAGTGAAGAAACAGGGTTCACTGAAGCTTTCTTT. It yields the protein CASSEETGFTEAFF.

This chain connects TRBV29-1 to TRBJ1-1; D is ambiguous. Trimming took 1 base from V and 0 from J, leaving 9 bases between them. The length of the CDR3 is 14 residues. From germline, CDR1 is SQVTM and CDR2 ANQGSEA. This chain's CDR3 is CSVEVKGMNTEAFF. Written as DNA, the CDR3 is TGCAGCGTTGAAGTTAAAGGAATGAACACTGAAGCTTTCTTT. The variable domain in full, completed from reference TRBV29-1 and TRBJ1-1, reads SAVISQKPSRDICQRGTSLTIQCQVDSQVTMMFWYRQQPGQSLTLIATANQGSEATYESGFVIDKFPISRPNLTFSTLTVSNMSPEDSSIYLCSVEVKGMNTEAFFGQGTRLTVV.

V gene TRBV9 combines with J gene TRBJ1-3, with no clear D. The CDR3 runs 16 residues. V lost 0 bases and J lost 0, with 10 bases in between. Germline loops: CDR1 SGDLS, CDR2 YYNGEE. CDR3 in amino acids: CASSVGGVGSGNTIYF. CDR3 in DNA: TGTGCCAGCAGCGTAGGTGGGGTTGGCTCTGGAAACACCATATATTTT.